This paragraph reports one T cell receptor (beta chain). As yet, its antigen is unknown. Data came from immunoSEQ multiplex PCR; TCRdb stores just in-frame clones and leaves some out. In the table there are some 100,000 clones, around four fifths of which are singletons. The sample originates from a study of OX40 agonist ivuxolimab in advanced cancers. Study results and caveats: Expanded clones belonging to CD8+ T cells outnumbered, on average, those of CD4+.

V lost 2 bases and J lost 7, with 17 bases in between. Germline-derived CDR1 and CDR2 are MNHNS and SASEGT. This CDR3 has 16 amino acids. The sequencing here drew on CD4+ or CD8+ T cells sorted from blood, taken in a trial of the OX40 agonist ivuxolimab. The V and J genes are TRBV6-1 and TRBJ1-4, with a weak D call TRBD1 (5 bases). This sequence was found in an adult with an advanced solid tumor such as melanoma, head and neck, liver or kidney cancer. CDR3 in amino acids: CASSEWGVGVGEKLFF. For the CDR3, the DNA is TGTGCCAGCAGTGAATGGGGGGTCGGAGTGGGTGAAAAACTGTTTTTT.